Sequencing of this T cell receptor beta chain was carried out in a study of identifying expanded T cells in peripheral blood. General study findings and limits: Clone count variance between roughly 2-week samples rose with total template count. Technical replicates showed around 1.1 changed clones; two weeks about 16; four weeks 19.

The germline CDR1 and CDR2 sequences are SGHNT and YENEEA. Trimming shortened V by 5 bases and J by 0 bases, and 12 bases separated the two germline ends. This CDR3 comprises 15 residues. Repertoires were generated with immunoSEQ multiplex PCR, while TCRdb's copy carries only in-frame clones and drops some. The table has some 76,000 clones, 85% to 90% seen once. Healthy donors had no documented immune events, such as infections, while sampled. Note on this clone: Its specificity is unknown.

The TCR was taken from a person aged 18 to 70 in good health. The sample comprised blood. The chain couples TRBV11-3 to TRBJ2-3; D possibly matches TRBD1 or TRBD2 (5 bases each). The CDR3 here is CASSHGTVSTDTQYF. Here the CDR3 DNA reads TGTGCCAGCAGCCATGGGACGGTCAGCACAGATACGCAGTATTTT.